The 28 T cell receptor beta chains below come from one sample, sequenced in a study of CXCR3-negative and CXCR3-positive naive CD8 T cells. Study conclusions and caveats: For CXCR3-positive naive cells, TRB CDR3s were more hydrophobic than those of CXCR3-negative naive cells.

No cognate antigen is known for these TCRs. In preparing the TRB cDNA libraries, 5' RACE with UMI labels was used. TCRdb re-called the 5' RACE reads, yielding one record per CDR3 amino acid sequence without DNA. This sample carries under 150,000 distinct CDR3 sequences, with 0.5% to 0.7% going to the ten biggest clones. Sequencing input: naive CXCR3+ CD8+ T cells from blood. Documented subset: CD45RO-CCR7+CD27+CD95- naive CD8+ T cells expressing CXCR3 (TNR3+). These receptors were collected from a human donor in good health. Some clones in this sample may be carry-over from other donors' samples.

The chain has TRBV28 and TRBJ2-7. The CDR3 is 12 residues long. Germline V lookup: CDR1 MDHEN, CDR2 SYDVKM. Here the CDR3 reads CASSFVGYEQYF.

The chain employs TRBV28 and TRBJ2-7; the TCRdb D gene call, TRBD2, has no DNA to confirm it. CDR3 length equals 16 residues. Per the germline V gene, CDR1 is MDHEN and CDR2 is SYDVKM. The CDR3 loop is CASSSSLAGLVYEQYF.

The V gene is TRBV7-9, the J gene TRBJ2-1; as DNA is missing, the TRBD2 call by TCRdb cannot be tested. Germline values: CDR1 SEHNR, CDR2 FQNEAQ (reference sequence). The CDR3 has 18 amino acids. CDR3 amino acids: CASSSPQGSGRDYNEQFF.

CDR3 region: CASSIPPGELFF. The J gene is TRBJ2-2, the V gene TRBV19. The CDR3 runs 12 residues. In germline, CDR1 is LNHDA, CDR2 SQIVND (reference sequence).

This chain uses TRBV6-2 or TRBV6-3 with TRBJ2-2; TCRdb indicates TRBD1, and absent DNA this call remains unverified. Germline V gene sequence: CDR1 MNHEY, CDR2 SVGEGT. The CDR3 runs to 15 residues. CDR3 amino acids: CASSYLGHFTGELFF.

The rearrangement joins TRBV19 to TRBJ1-2; TCRdb returns TRBD1, unconfirmable since there is no DNA. Germline CDR1 reads LNHDA; CDR2 reads SQIVND (reference sequence). CDR3 size: 15 residues. CDR3 region: CASSIDEGAFNGYTF.

CDR3 amino acids: CASGGQTSYNEQFF. The rearrangement links TRBV9 to TRBJ2-1; TCRdb selects TRBD1, and the lack of DNA leaves this call unchecked. This CDR3 has 14 amino acids. Germline V lookup: CDR1 SGDLS, CDR2 YYNGEE.

This chain joins TRBV11-2 and TRBJ2-7; TCRdb picks TRBD1, but there is no DNA to check that call. CDR1 is SGHAT, CDR2 FQNNGV, per germline. CDR3 length: 15 amino acids. The CDR3 loop is CASSLGDSWGNEQYF.

This sequence joins TRBV24-1 and TRBJ2-7; the D call from TCRdb, TRBD1, cannot be confirmed without DNA. Germline V gene sequence: CDR1 KGHDR, CDR2 SFDVKD. The CDR3 has 20 residues. CDR3 loop: CATTTFGSDRLRFPSYEQYF.

The chain links TRBV9 to TRBJ1-2. The length of the CDR3 is 12 residues. Germline CDR1 and CDR2: SGDLS and YYNGEE. The CDR3 here is CASSVVTDGYTF.

The V call is TRBV9, the J call TRBJ2-2; the D gene TCRdb calls, TRBD2, cannot be checked with no DNA. From germline, CDR1 is SGDLS and CDR2 YYNGEE. The CDR3 runs 18 residues. The CDR3 protein is CASSVMLAGAPNTGELFF.

The chain has TRBV7-3 and TRBJ2-1; no DNA is available, so the TRBD1 call from TCRdb remains unchecked. Germline-derived CDR1 and CDR2 are SGHTA and FQGTGA. The CDR3 consists of 16 residues. Here the CDR3 reads CASSLIGGDSYNEQFF.

The rearrangement links TRBV7-6 to TRBJ2-7; TCRdb gives TRBD1 as the D gene, but with no DNA this cannot be confirmed. Germline values: CDR1 SGHVS, CDR2 FNYEAQ. This CDR3 has 15 residues. CDR3 region: CASSLKSGGGYEQYF.

This rearrangement joins TRBV29-1 to TRBJ1-1; TCRdb reports TRBD1, a call that lacks DNA to check it against. This CDR3 has 12 residues. The germline V gene encodes CDR1 SQVTM and CDR2 ANQGSEA. CDR3 amino acids: CSAQGPGTEAFF.

V gene TRBV20-1 combines with J gene TRBJ1-2. Germline CDR1 and CDR2: DFQATT and SNEGSKA (reference sequence). The CDR3 loop spans 11 amino acids. This CDR3 reads CSADPNYGYTF.

The chain joins TRBV29-1 to TRBJ2-1; TCRdb calls TRBD2, which cannot be checked without DNA. The CDR3 length is 16 residues. CDR1 is SQVTM and CDR2 is ANQGSEA in the germline V gene. This CDR3 reads CSVEDREGRGMGEQFF.

V is TRBV7-7 and J is TRBJ2-7; TCRdb reports TRBD2, a call that lacks DNA to check it against. Looked up from germline, CDR1 is SSHAT and CDR2 is FNYEAQ (reference sequence). The CDR3 sequence is 15 residues long. The CDR3: CASSRPSGGAYEQYF.

The chain employs TRBV5-1 and TRBJ1-6; TCRdb outputs TRBD1, but without DNA this stays unchecked. The CDR3 loop spans 14 amino acids. Germline V gives CDR1 SGHRS, CDR2 YFSETQ. This CDR3 reads CASSQRQGSSPLHF.

V usage is TRBV7-9 and J usage is TRBJ2-3; TCRdb outputs TRBD2, but without DNA this stays unchecked. The CDR3 has 17 residues. Germline-derived CDR1 and CDR2 are SEHNR and FQNEAQ (reference sequence). The CDR3 sequence is CASSLVAGQESSDTQYF.

This chain's CDR3 is CSAGGLEAYNEQFF. This chain links TRBV20-1 with TRBJ2-1; TCRdb selects TRBD2, and the lack of DNA leaves this call unchecked. In germline, CDR1 is DFQATT, CDR2 SNEGSKA (reference sequence). This CDR3 is 14 amino acids long.

The chain is built from TRBV6-5 and TRBJ2-7; TCRdb lists TRBD1, though no DNA is available to test this call. From germline, CDR1 is MNHEY and CDR2 SVGAGI. The CDR3 sequence is 15 residues long. The CDR3 region is CASSSGDRTDYEQYF.

This rearrangement joins TRBV5-1 to TRBJ2-7. This CDR3 region has 13 residues. Germline V gene data show CDR1 as SGHRS and CDR2 as YFSETQ. CDR3 sequence: CASSLEHTYEQYF.

The chain is built from TRBV7-9 and TRBJ2-1; TCRdb selects TRBD1, and the lack of DNA leaves this call unchecked. The germline V gene encodes CDR1 SEHNR and CDR2 FQNEAQ (reference sequence). The CDR3 extends over 16 amino acids. The chain's CDR3 is CASSSPSGQGYNEQFF.

The V call is TRBV4-3, the J call TRBJ1-4; as DNA is missing, the TRBD1 call by TCRdb cannot be tested. CDR1 is LGHNA, CDR2 YSLEER, per germline. This CDR3 has 15 residues. CDR3 protein: CASSQLGGENEKLFF.

The chain is built from TRBV29-1 and TRBJ1-2; there is no DNA to check the TCRdb D call of TRBD1. The length of the CDR3 is 14 residues. Germline V CDR1 and CDR2: SQVTM, ANQGSEA. CDR3 in amino acids: CSVVSDRGNYDYTF.

The gene calls are TRBV12-3 or TRBV12-4 and TRBJ1-2; TCRdb's D call, TRBD1, is unchecked because there is no DNA. CDR3 size: 13 residues. CDR3 region: CASTRDRVYGYTF.

The J gene is TRBJ2-7, the V gene TRBV3-1; the TCRdb D gene call, TRBD1, has no DNA to confirm it. This CDR3 is 13 amino acids long. Germline CDR1 is LGHDT and CDR2 is YNNKEL (reference sequence). CDR3 residues: CASSQEDDTRINF.

This chain joins TRBV6-2 or TRBV6-3 and TRBJ2-1; the TCRdb D gene call, TRBD2, has no DNA to confirm it. The CDR3 covers 20 residues. The V gene's germline CDR1 is MNHEY and CDR2 SVGEGT. The CDR3 spells CASSTPTSGGVGSSYNEQFF.